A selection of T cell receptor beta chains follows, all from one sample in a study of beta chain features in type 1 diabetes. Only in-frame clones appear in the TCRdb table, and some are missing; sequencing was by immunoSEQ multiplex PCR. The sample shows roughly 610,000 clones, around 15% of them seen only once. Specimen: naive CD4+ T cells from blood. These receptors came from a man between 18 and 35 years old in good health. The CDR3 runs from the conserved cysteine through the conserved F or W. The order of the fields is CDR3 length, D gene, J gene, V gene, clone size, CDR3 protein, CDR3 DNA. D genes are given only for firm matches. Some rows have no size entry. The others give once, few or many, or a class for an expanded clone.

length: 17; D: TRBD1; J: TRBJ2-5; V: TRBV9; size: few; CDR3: CASSVVGQGSSWETQYF; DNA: TGTGCCAGCAGCGTAGTAGGACAGGGGTCTTCGTGGGAGACCCAGTACTTC
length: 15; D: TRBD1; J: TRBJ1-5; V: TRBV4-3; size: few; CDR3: CASSRDRGFDQPQHF; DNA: TGCGCCAGCAGCCGAGACAGGGGTTTCGATCAGCCCCAGCATTTT
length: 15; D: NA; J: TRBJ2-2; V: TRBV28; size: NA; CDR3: CASSLLMTGTGELFF; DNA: TGTGCCAGCAGTCTCCTCATGACTGGCACCGGGGAGCTGTTTTTT
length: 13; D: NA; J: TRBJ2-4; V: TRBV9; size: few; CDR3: CASSVSGANIQYF; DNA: TGTGCCAGCAGCGTAAGTGGTGCAAACATTCAGTACTTC
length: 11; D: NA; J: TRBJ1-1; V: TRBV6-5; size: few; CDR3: CASSYLQMTFF; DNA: TGTGCCAGCAGTTACCTACAGATGACTTTCTTT
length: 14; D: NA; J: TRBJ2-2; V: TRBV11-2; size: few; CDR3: CASSLGINTGELFF; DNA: TGTGCCAGCAGCTTAGGGATCAACACCGGGGAGCTGTTTTTT
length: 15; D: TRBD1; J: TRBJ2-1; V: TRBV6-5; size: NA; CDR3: CASRTTGLWLREQFF; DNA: TGTGCCAGCAGAACGACAGGGTTGTGGCTTCGCGAGCAGTTCTTC
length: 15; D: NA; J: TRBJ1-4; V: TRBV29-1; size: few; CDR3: CSAAGQSATNEKLFF; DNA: TGCAGCGCTGCCGGACAGTCTGCAACTAATGAAAAACTGTTTTTT
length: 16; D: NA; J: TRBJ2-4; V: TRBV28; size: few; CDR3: CASSSIPELAKNIQYF; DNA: TGTGCCAGCAGTTCAATACCTGAGCTAGCCAAAAACATTCAGTACTTC
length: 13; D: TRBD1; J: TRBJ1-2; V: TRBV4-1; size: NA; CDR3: CASSQDRVHGYTF; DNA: TGCGCCAGCAGCCAGGACAGGGTTCATGGCTACACCTTC
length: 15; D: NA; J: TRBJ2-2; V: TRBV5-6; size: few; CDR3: CASSFGPPNTGELFF; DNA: TGTGCCAGCAGCTTTGGTCCCCCGAACACCGGGGAGCTGTTTTTT
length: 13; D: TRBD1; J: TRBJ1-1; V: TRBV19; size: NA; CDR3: CASSPTGDTEAFF; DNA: TGTGCCAGTAGCCCTACAGGGGACACTGAAGCTTTCTTT
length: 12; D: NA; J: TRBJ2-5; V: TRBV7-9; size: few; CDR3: CASSLQQETQYF; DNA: TGTGCCAGCAGCTTGCAGCAAGAGACCCAGTACTTC
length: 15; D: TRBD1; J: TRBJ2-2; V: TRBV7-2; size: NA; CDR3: CASSGRTGGTGELFF; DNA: TGTGCCAGCAGCGGGCGGACAGGGGGCACCGGGGAGCTGTTTTTT
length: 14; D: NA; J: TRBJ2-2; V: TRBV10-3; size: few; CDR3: CAITSAENTGELFF; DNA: TGTGCCATCACCTCGGCAGAGAACACCGGGGAGCTGTTTTTT
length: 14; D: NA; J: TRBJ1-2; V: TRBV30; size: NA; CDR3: CAWRRTDIGYGYTF; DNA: TGTGCCTGGAGGAGGACGGATATTGGGTATGGCTACACCTTC
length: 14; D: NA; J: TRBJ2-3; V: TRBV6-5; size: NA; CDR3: CASSYSTSTDTQYF; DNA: TGTGCCAGCAGTTACTCAACCAGCACAGATACGCAGTATTTT
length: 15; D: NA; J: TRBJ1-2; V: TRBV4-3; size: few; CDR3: CASSQLASGGVGYTF; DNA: TGCGCCAGCAGCCAGCTAGCCTCGGGGGGAGTTGGCTACACCTTC
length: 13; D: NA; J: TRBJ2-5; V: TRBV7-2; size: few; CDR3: CASSSPELGTQYF; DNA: TGTGCCAGCAGCTCTCCTGAGCTGGGAACCCAGTACTTC
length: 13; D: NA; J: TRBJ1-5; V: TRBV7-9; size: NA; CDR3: CASSAYSNQPQHF; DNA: TGTGCCAGCAGCGCATATAGCAATCAGCCCCAGCATTTT
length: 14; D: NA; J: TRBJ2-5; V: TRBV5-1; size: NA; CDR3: CASSSVILQETQYF; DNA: TGCGCCAGCAGCTCCGTGATTCTTCAAGAGACCCAGTACTTC
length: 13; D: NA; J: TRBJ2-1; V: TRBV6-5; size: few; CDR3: CASSSLADNEQFF; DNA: TGTGCCAGCAGTTCCCTAGCAGACAATGAGCAGTTCTTC
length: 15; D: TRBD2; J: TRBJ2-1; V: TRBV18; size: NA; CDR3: CASSPGLAGKNEQFF; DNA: TGTGCCAGCTCACCGGGACTAGCGGGGAAAAATGAGCAGTTCTTC
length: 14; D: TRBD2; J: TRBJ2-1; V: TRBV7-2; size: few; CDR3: CASGNSGRALEQFF; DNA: TGCGCCAGCGGTAATAGCGGGAGGGCCCTTGAGCAGTTCTTC
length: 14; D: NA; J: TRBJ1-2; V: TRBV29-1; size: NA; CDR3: CSVERRLANYGYTF; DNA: TGCAGCGTTGAAAGGAGACTGGCTAACTATGGCTACACCTTC
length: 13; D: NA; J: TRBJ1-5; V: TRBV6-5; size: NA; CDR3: CASSYSISRPQHF; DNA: TGTGCCAGCAGTTACTCGATAAGCCGGCCCCAGCATTTT
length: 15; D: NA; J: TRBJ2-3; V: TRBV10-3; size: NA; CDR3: CAISGQTNRADTQYF; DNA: TGTGCCATCAGCGGACAGACTAACCGGGCAGATACGCAGTATTTT
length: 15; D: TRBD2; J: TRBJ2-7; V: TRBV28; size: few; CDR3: CASSLRLAGPYEQYF; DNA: TGTGCCAGCAGTTTAAGGCTAGCGGGACCCTACGAGCAGTACTTC
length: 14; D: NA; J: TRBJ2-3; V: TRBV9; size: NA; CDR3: CASSVGGRTDTQYF; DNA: TGTGCCAGCAGCGTAGGAGGGCGCACAGATACGCAGTATTTT
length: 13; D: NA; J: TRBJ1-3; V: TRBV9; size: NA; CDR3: CASSVTAGNTIYF; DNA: TGTGCCAGCAGCGTGACGGCTGGAAACACCATATATTTT
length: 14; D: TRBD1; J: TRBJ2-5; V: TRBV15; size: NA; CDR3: CATSRDRAAETQYF; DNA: TGTGCCACCAGCAGGGACAGGGCGGCGGAGACCCAGTACTTC
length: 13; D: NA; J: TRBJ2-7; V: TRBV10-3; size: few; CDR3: CAISEGQPYEQYF; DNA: TGTGCCATCAGTGAAGGACAGCCCTACGAGCAGTACTTC
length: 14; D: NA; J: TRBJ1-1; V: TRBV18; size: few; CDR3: CASSPGLTNTEAFF; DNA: TGTGCCAGCTCACCAGGACTGACGAACACTGAAGCTTTCTTT
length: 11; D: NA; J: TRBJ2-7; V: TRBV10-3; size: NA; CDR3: CASSDRTEQYF; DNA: TGTGCCAGCAGTGACAGGACCGAGCAGTACTTC
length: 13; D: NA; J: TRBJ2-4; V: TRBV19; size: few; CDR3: CASSATGTDIQYF; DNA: TGTGCCAGTAGTGCCACCGGGACGGACATTCAGTACTTC
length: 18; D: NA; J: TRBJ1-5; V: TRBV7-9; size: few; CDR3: CASSNSRGRITSNQPQHF; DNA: TGTGCCAGCAGTAATTCACGAGGACGGATTACTAGCAATCAGCCCCAGCATTTT
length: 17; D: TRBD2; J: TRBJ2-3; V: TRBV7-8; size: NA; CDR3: CASSLGTSGSGGDTQYF; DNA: TGTGCCAGCAGCTTAGGGACTAGCGGGAGTGGGGGAGATACGCAGTATTTT
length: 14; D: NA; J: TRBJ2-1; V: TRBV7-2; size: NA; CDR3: CASSPRTDENEQFF; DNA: TGTGCCAGCAGCCCACGGACAGACGAAAATGAGCAGTTCTTC
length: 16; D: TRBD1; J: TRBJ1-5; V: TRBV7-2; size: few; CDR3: CASSRTRQGGNQPQHF; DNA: TGTGCCAGCAGCCGTACTAGACAGGGTGGCAATCAGCCCCAGCATTTT
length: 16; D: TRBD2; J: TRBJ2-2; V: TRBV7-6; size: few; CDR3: CASSLAASGNTGELFF; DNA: TGTGCCAGCAGCTTAGCGGCTAGCGGAAACACCGGGGAGCTGTTTTTT
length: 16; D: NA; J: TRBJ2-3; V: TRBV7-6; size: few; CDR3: CASSLDTRQSTDTQYF; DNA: TGTGCCAGCAGCTTAGATACCCGGCAGTCCACAGATACGCAGTATTTT
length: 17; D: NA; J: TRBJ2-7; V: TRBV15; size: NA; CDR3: CATSRDPSHGPIYEQYF; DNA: TGTGCCACCAGCAGAGATCCCAGTCACGGACCGATCTACGAGCAGTACTTC
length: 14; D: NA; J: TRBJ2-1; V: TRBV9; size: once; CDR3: CASSVPGPTGEQFF; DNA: TGTGCCAGCAGCGTACCAGGGCCCACGGGTGAGCAGTTCTTC
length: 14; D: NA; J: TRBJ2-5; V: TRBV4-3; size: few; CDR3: CASSQGTLPETQYF; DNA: TGCGCCAGCAGCCAGGGAACTTTACCGGAGACCCAGTACTTC
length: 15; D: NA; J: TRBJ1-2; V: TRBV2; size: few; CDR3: CASSELAGPFYGYTF; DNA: TGTGCCAGCAGTGAATTGGCAGGGCCTTTCTATGGCTACACCTTC
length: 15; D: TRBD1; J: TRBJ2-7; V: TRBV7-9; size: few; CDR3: CASSWLTGSSYEQYF; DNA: TGTGCCAGCAGCTGGTTGACAGGGAGCTCCTACGAGCAGTACTTC
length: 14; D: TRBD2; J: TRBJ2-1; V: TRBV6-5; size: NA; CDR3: CASSYQGGSNEQFF; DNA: TGTGCCAGCAGTTACCAGGGAGGGAGCAATGAGCAGTTCTTC
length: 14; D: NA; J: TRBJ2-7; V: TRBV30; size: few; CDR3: CAWRNRANSYEQYF; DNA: TGTGCCTGGAGGAACAGGGCGAACTCCTACGAGCAGTACTTC
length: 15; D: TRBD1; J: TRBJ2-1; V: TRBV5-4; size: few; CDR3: CASSLGGTGNNEQFF; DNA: TGTGCCAGCAGCTTGGGGGGGACAGGGAACAATGAGCAGTTCTTC
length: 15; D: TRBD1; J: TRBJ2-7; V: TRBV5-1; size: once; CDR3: CASSEWTGVTYEQYF; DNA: TGCGCCAGCAGCGAGTGGACAGGGGTTACGTACGAGCAGTACTTC